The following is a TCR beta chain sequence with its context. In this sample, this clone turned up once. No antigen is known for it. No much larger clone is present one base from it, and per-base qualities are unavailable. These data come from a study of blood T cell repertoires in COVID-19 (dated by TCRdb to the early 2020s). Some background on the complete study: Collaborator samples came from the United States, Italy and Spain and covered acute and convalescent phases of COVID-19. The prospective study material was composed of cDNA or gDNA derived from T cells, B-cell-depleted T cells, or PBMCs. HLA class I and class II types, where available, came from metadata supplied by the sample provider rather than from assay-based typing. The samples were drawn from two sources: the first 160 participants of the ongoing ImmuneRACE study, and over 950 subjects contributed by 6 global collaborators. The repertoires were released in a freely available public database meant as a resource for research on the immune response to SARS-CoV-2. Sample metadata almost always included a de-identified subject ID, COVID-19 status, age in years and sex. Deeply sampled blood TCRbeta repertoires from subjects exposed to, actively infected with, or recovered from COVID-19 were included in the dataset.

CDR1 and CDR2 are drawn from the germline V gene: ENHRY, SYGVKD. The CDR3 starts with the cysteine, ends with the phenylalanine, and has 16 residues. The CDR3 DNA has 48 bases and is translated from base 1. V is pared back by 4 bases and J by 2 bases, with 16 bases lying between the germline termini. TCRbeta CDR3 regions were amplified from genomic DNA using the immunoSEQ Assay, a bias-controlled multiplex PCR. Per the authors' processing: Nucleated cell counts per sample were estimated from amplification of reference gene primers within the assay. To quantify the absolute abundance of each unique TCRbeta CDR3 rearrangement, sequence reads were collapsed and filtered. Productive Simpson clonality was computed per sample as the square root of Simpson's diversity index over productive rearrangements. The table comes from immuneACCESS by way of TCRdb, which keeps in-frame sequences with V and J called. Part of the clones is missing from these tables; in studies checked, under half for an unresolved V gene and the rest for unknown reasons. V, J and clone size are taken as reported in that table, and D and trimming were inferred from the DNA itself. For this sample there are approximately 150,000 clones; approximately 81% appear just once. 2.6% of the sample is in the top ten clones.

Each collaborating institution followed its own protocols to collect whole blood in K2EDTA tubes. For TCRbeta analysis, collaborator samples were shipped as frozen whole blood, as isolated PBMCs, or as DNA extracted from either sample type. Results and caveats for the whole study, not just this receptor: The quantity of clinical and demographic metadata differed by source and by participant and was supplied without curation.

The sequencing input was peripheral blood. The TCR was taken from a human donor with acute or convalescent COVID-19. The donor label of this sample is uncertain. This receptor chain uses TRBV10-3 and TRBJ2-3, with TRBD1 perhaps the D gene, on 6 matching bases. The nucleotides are TGTGCCATCAGTGGACAGGCGATGGGGCCCACAGATACGCAGTATTTT. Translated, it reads CAISGQAMGPTDTQYF.